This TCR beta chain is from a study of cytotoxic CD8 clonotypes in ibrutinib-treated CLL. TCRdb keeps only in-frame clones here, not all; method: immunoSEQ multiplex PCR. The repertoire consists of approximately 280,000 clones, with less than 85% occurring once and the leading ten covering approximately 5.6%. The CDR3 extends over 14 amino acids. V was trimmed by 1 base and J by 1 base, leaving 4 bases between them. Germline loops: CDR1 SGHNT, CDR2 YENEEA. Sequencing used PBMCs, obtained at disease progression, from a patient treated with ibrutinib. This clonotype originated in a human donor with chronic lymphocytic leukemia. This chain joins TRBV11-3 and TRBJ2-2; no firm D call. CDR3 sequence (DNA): TGTGCCAGCAGCTTAGGACAGAACACCGGGGAGCTGTTTTTT. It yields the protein CASSLGQNTGELFF.